This record covers a single T cell receptor (beta chain). There are a few counts of this clonotype. It has no known antigen specificity. Base qualities are not provided; no much larger clone lies one nucleotide away. This sample was taken from a study of CD8 T cells in ankylosing spondylitis (dated by TCRdb to 2016 to 2017). Background on the whole study: To find TCR variants linked to disease, the study profiled T cell receptor beta repertoires in ankylosing spondylitis patients and healthy donors. The full study cohort comprised about 25 ankylosing spondylitis patients and approximately 100 healthy donors. Peripheral blood samples were taken, and synovial fluid was additionally collected from ankylosing spondylitis patients. Broad study findings and their caveats: Some motif variants were previously reported in synovial fluid and blood of reactive arthritis patients, suggesting common disease-initiation mechanisms. The disease-linked clones had a CD8+ phenotype and were found at relatively low frequencies in peripheral blood. A TCR beta motif of eight highly homologous amino acid variants appeared characteristic of blood from ankylosing spondylitis patients. The disease-linked clones were reported to be significantly enriched in matched synovial fluid samples from ankylosing spondylitis patients.

Taken from cysteine to phenylalanine, the CDR3 has 16 residues. Of the read, only the CDR3 DNA is kept; its 48 bases are in frame from base 1. The V end gives up 5 bases and the J end 3 bases, leaving 12 bases in the junction not matched to a gene. Via the germline V gene (reference sequence), CDR1 is PRHDT and CDR2 FYEKMQ. Sequencing used an Illumina HiSeq 2500. Quantitative 5'-RACE with molecular barcodes was used to prepare TCR beta libraries. As for the authors' bioinformatics: A new computational method, built on a probabilistic model of VDJ rearrangement, was used to identify disease-linked TCR variants. TCRdb cleaned the public reads at Q25 with fastp, built clones with MiXCR and kept in-frame beta chains. A single entry per CDR3 protein holds the most common genes and DNA from its merged rows. TCRdb, not the original authors, processed these V and J calls. The sample includes some 200,000 distinct CDR3 sequences, with 15% to 20% observed a single time. Roughly 4% of the sample belongs to the ten largest clones.

The clonotype comes from a male donor under 30 with ankylosing spondylitis or in good health (not recorded which). Donor details come from another sample of the same person, matched by shared clones. Rearrangement joined TRBV13 to TRBJ2-7; TRBD2 fits 8 bases in the junction. Sequenced: blood, either unsorted or a sorted T cell fraction (not recorded which). The base sequence is TGTGCCAGCAGCCCGCCCGGGGGGGGGACCTTCTACGAGCAGTACTTC. It specifies CASSPPGGGTFYEQYF.